This T cell receptor beta chain was sequenced in a study of cytomegalovirus exposure and HLA in healthy donors. Using immunoSEQ multiplex PCR, the repertoire was profiled, and TCRdb retains in-frame clones only, with some absent. Among fewer than 400,000 clones listed, 70% to 90% were seen once. The sequence was collected from a man aged 30 to 45 in good health and CMV-seronegative. The sequencing sample was made of PBMCs.

CDR3 nucleotides: TGTGCCAGCAGCGCAGACGGGAGTGTATATGGAAACACCATATATTTT. As protein: CASSADGSVYGNTIYF. V usage is TRBV9 and J usage is TRBJ1-3, with D uncertain. The CDR3 covers 16 residues. V dropped 3 bases and J dropped 3 bases, with 16 bases sitting between them. Germline CDR1 SGDLS, CDR2 YYNGEE.